This entry is about one T cell receptor beta chain. Its antigen is undetermined. This CDR3 region has 13 residues. J lost 1 base, V lost 6 bases, and 2 bases had no gene match. CDR1 and CDR2 (germline): MNHEY, SVGAGI. Relapse was seen in all patients after autologous stem cell transplantation, and brentuximab vedotin exposure was variable. The sample belongs to a study of PD-1 blockade in classical Hodgkin lymphoma. Whole-study results and caveats: Significantly greater TCR diversity emerged by C4D1 in CD4+ cells but not CD8+ cells. Differences between repertoires have undefined causes, possibly disease activity or prior therapy. When nivolumab was started under 1 year after ASCT, patients were excluded. Newly diagnosed patients had diversity similar to the baseline diversity of complete responders.

Assay used: immunoSEQ multiplex PCR; TCRdb lists only in-frame clones, some missing. This table holds 90,000 to 100,000 clones, roughly 92% found once. This chain uses TRBV6-5 with TRBJ1-1; 7 nucleotides agree with TRBD1. The material was peripheral blood mononuclear cells (PBMCs), obtained at baseline. The receptor's source is a human donor with classical Hodgkin lymphoma. The CDR3: CASSRQGNTEAFF. The CDR3 nucleotides are TGTGCCAGCAGCAGACAGGGGAACACTGAAGCTTTCTTT.